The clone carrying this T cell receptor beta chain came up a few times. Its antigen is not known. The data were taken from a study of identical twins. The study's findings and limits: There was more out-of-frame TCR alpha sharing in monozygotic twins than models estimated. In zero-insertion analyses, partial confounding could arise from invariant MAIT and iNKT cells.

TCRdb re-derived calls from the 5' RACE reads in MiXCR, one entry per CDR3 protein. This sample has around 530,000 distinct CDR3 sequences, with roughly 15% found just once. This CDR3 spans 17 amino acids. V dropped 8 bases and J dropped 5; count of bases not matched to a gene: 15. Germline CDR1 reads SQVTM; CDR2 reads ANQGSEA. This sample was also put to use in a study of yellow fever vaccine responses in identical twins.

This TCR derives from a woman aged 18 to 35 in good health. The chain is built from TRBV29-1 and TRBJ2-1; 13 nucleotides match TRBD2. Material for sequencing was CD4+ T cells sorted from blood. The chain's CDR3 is CSTRTSGSSRANNEQFF. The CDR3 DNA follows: TGCAGCACCCGGACTAGCGGGAGTTCGAGGGCGAACAATGAGCAGTTCTTC.